This TCR beta chain was recovered during a study of blood T cell repertoires in COVID-19. Method: immunoSEQ multiplex PCR; TCRdb's copy keeps in-frame clones and lacks some. The sample has approximately 480,000 clones, roughly 87% seen once. The CDR3 covers 16 residues. The germline V gene has CDR1 SGHNT and CDR2 YYREEE (reference sequence). Trimming removed 0 bases at V and 0 bases at J, with 12 bases between. Material for sequencing was PBMCs or T cells enriched from blood (not recorded which). The chain recombines TRBV5-4 with TRBJ1-2, with D uncertain. The source of this sequence is a woman younger than 30 who had recovered from COVID-19. The CDR3 nucleotides read TGTGCCAGCAGCTTGGGCGGGCCCACCGCTAACTATGGCTACACCTTC. It encodes CASSLGGPTANYGYTF.